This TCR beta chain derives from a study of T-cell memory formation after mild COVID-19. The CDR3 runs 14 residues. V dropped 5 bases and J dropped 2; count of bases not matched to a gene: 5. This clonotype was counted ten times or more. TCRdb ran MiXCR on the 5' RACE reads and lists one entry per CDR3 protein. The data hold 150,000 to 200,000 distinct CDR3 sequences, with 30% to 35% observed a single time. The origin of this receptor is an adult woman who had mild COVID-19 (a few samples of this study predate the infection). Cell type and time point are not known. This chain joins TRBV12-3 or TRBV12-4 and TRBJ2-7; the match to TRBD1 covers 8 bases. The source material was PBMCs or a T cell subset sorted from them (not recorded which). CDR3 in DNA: TGTGCCAGCAGTCCGGACAGGGCGGCCTACGAGCAGTACTTC. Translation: CASSPDRAAYEQYF.